What follows is one TCR beta chain and its context. Its antigen is not known. Germline V gene sequence: CDR1 SGHAT, CDR2 FQNNGV. CDR3 length equals 15 residues. Germline trimming cut 4 bases from V and 5 bases from J; bases unmatched to any gene: 10. This sample is drawn from a study of CD8 T cells in ankylosing spondylitis. General study points: A TCR beta motif of several highly homologous variants seemed to mark ankylosing spondylitis blood. Reportedly, matched ankylosing spondylitis synovial fluid was significantly enriched for disease-linked clones. Clones that were linked to disease were CD8+ and were relatively rare in peripheral blood.

Using quantitative 5'-RACE with molecular barcodes, the authors made TCR beta libraries. TCRdb redid the calling of the 5' RACE reads with MiXCR, one entry per CDR3 protein. The data show 180,000 or so distinct CDR3 sequences, more than 9% seen once. This receptor was obtained from a male donor with ankylosing spondylitis or in good health (not recorded which). Sequencing was carried out using blood, either unsorted or a sorted T cell fraction (not recorded which). The rearrangement links TRBV11-2 to TRBJ1-2, with 7 bases fitting TRBD1. The CDR3 sequence: CASSSRGQDSYGYTF. The CDR3 DNA sequence: TGTGCCAGCAGCTCCAGAGGACAGGATTCGTATGGCTACACCTTC.